These 9 T cell receptor beta chains were sequenced from one sample in a study of cytomegalovirus exposure and HLA in healthy donors. The PCR ran on 60 Vbeta and 13 Jbeta primers. Sequencing used immunoSEQ multiplex PCR; TCRdb keeps in-frame clones, though not all of them. The table includes roughly 140,000 clones, roughly 85% detected once. The material sequenced was PBMCs. These receptors originate from a male donor in good health and CMV-seronegative.

This clone was observed a few times. The chain couples TRBV27 to TRBJ2-1, with TRBD2 matching over 8 bases. The germline V gene has CDR1 MNHEY and CDR2 SMNVEV (reference sequence). CDR3 size: 18 residues. V shed 1 base and J 6 bases; nucleotides not matched to a gene: 14. For the CDR3, the DNA is TGTGCCAGCAGTTTATTCCCCAGTATCCGAACTAGCGGCAATGAGCAGTTCTTC. It is translated as CASSLFPSIRTSGNEQFF.

Here the CDR3 DNA reads TGTGCCAGCAGCTTAGGGGGGGACAGTCAGAACACTGAAGCTTTCTTT. Translation: CASSLGGDSQNTEAFF. The rearrangement uses TRBV7-8 and TRBJ1-1, with TRBD1 matching over 7 bases. V trimming: 1 base; J trimming: 1 base; junction bases outside the gene matches: 6. CDR1 is SGHVS and CDR2 is FQNEAQ in the germline V gene. There are 16 residues in the CDR3.

The chain's CDR3 is CASSLVKVPVGERTGELFF. CDR3 sequence (DNA): TGTGCCAGCAGCTTAGTTAAGGTTCCCGTCGGGGAAAGAACCGGGGAGCTGTTTTTT. The chain couples TRBV7-9 to TRBJ2-2; maybe TRBD2 (5 bases). V lost 1 base and J lost 5, with 23 bases in between. Germline assignment: CDR1 SEHNR and CDR2 FQNEAQ (reference sequence). The CDR3 is made up of 19 amino acids.

The chain joins TRBV11-2 to TRBJ2-3; 8 bases fit TRBD1. This CDR3 contains 15 residues. CDR1 is SGHAT and CDR2 is FQNNGV in the germline V gene. Unmatched junction bases numbered 2, after V lost 1 base and J lost 2 bases. In nucleotides, the CDR3 is TGTGCCAGCAGCTTAGGGACAGGGCACACAGATACGCAGTATTTT. It encodes CASSLGTGHTDTQYF. Supplemented by reference TRBV11-2 and TRBJ2-3, the full variable domain reads EAGVAQSPRYKIIEKRQSVAFWCNPISGHATLYWYQQILGQGPKLLIQFQNNGVVDDSQLPKDRFSAERLKGVDSTLKIQPAKLEDSAVYLCASSLGTGHTDTQYFGPGTRLTVL.

This sequence joins TRBV25-1 and TRBJ2-3; TRBD2 agrees at 11 bases. V was pared by 10 bases and J by 9 bases, with 6 bases of the junction left unmatched. This CDR3 comprises 12 residues. Per the germline V gene, CDR1 is MGHDK and CDR2 is SYGVNS. The CDR3 loop reads CATTSGNPTQYF. CDR3 nucleotides: TGTGCCACGACTAGCGGGAACCCGACGCAGTATTTT.

The rearrangement links TRBV25-1 to TRBJ2-3, with D unresolved. The germline V gene encodes CDR1 MGHDK and CDR2 SYGVNS. The V and J ends lost 1 base and 0 bases respectively, with 17 bases between them. The CDR3 runs 18 residues. This CDR3 reads CASSEFPHLGSSTDTQYF. The DNA for the CDR3 is TGTGCCAGCAGTGAATTCCCCCACCTAGGATCTAGCACAGATACGCAGTATTTT.

The rearrangement uses TRBV14 and TRBJ2-3; the D is unclear. Germline CDR1 and CDR2: SGHDN and FVKESK. CDR3 length equals 16 residues. V was trimmed by 0 bases and J by 8 bases, leaving 18 bases between them. As DNA, the CDR3 is TGTGCCAGCAGCCAAGAAACCGGCAGAAACAGTGGTACGCAGTATTTT. Translated, it gives CASSQETGRNSGTQYF.

CDR3 sequence reads: CASGYDRYTQYF. CDR3 coding DNA: TGTGCTAGTGGTTACGACAGGTATACGCAGTATTTT. The rearrangement joins TRBV12-5 to TRBJ2-3; D might be TRBD1 (6 bases). Trimming removed 4 bases at V and 7 bases at J, with 9 bases between. The germline V gene encodes CDR1 LGHNT and CDR2 FRNRAP. This CDR3 has 12 residues.

This clone has only one observation. This chain joins TRBV27 and TRBJ1-2; no firm D call. The CDR3 is 13 amino acids. Germline-derived CDR1 and CDR2 are MNHEY and SMNVEV (reference sequence). Trimming removed 5 bases from V and 0 bases from J, with 7 bases in between. The CDR3: CASSPATNYGYTF. CDR3 in DNA: TGTGCCAGCAGTCCCGCTACTAACTATGGCTACACCTTC.